This entry lists 17 T cell receptor beta chains sequenced from one sample in a study of blood T cell repertoires in COVID-19. TCRdb's table, derived via immunoSEQ multiplex PCR, lists solely in-frame clones and lacks some. The sample holds about 5,000 clones, around 88% seen once. The sequenced material came from peripheral blood. The receptors shown here come from a man between 65 and 85 years old with COVID-19, enrolled during active disease.

This clone was seen just once. V and J are TRBV6-5 and TRBJ1-1; TRBD1 might be the D (5 bases). Germline V gene lookup returns CDR1 MNHEY and CDR2 SVGAGI. Trimming shortened V by 4 bases and J by 3 bases, and 12 bases separated the two germline ends. The CDR3 spans 14 residues. The CDR3 here is CASSSRARDTEAFF. The CDR3 DNA is TGTGCCAGCAGTTCCAGGGCTCGGGACACTGAAGCTTTCTTT.

As DNA, the CDR3 is TGCGCCAGCAGCCAAGGGGGGGGCGTCAATGAGCAGTTCTTC. Translated, it gives CASSQGGGVNEQFF. The chain couples TRBV4-1 to TRBJ2-1; possibly TRBD2 for D (7 bases). Per the germline V gene, CDR1 is MGHRA and CDR2 is YSYEKL. The germline V and J ends were trimmed by 1 base and 6 bases, with 10 bases remaining between them. The CDR3 consists of 14 residues.

V usage is TRBV28 and J usage is TRBJ2-1, with 12 positions matching TRBD2. The CDR3 extends over 17 amino acids. Germline V gives CDR1 MDHEN, CDR2 SYDVKM. Unmatched junction bases numbered 12, after V lost 6 bases and J lost 6 bases. CDR3 sequence (DNA): TGTGCCAGCAGCTCCCCCCCACTAGCGGGAGGATCCAATGAGCAGTTCTTC. It translates to CASSSPPLAGGSNEQFF.

The chain links TRBV4-2 to TRBJ1-3; TRBD1 aligns across 7 bases. The CDR3 consists of 15 residues. Germline lookup yields CDR1 LGHNA and CDR2 YNFKEQ. Trimming at V came to 4 bases and at J to 6 bases, leaving 9 bases not matched to a gene. The CDR3 region is CASSLHRQGLNTIYF. In nucleotides, the CDR3 is TGTGCCAGCAGCCTTCACCGACAGGGCTTAAACACCATATATTTT.

V gene TRBV29-1 combines with J gene TRBJ2-2, with a tentative D call TRBD2 (6 bases). Trimming pared 3 bases from V and 0 bases from J, leaving 11 bases between. Germline lookup yields CDR1 SQVTM and CDR2 ANQGSEA. The CDR3 is 15 amino acids. The CDR3 DNA is TGCAGCGTTGAGGAGGGCAGGGCGAACACCGGGGAGCTGTTTTTT. Amino acid sequence: CSVEEGRANTGELFF.

The V call is TRBV19, the J call TRBJ1-5; TRBD1 aligns across 11 bases. Trimming at V came to 4 bases and at J to 0 bases, leaving 2 bases not matched to a gene. The CDR3 runs 16 residues. Looked up from germline, CDR1 is LNHDA and CDR2 is SQIVND (reference sequence). In DNA, the CDR3 is TGTGCCAGTAGTAGGGACAGGGGGAATAGCAATCAGCCCCAGCATTTT. Residues: CASSRDRGNSNQPQHF.

The chain has TRBV6-1 and TRBJ2-1; 8 bases fit TRBD2. The ends lost 2 bases at V and 8 bases at J; junction bases unmatched: 11. The CDR3 sequence is 16 residues long. Germline CDR1 is MNHNS and CDR2 is SASEGT. In nucleotides, the CDR3 is TGTGCCAGCAGTGAACCAGCGGGAGACTCGGGGGATGAGCAGTTCTTC. It specifies CASSEPAGDSGDEQFF.

This clone was counted once. The J gene is TRBJ1-4, the V gene TRBV7-2, with D possibly matching TRBD1 (5 bases). V dropped 3 bases and J dropped 7 bases, with 9 bases sitting between them. The length of the CDR3 is 13 residues. The germline V gene has CDR1 SGHTA and CDR2 FQGNSA. Here the CDR3 DNA reads TGTGCCAGCAGCTTCGGACAAGGTGAAAAACTGTTTTTT. Residues: CASSFGQGEKLFF.

This chain links TRBV7-9 with TRBJ2-7, with a tentative D call TRBD1 (5 bases). V was pared by 1 base and J by 3 bases, with 7 bases between. This CDR3 contains 13 residues. Germline assignment: CDR1 SEHNR and CDR2 FQNEAQ (reference sequence). The CDR3 DNA sequence: TGTGCCAGCAGCTTAGACAGGAGCTACGAGCAGTACTTC. Protein: CASSLDRSYEQYF.

J is TRBJ1-5 and V is TRBV30, with no clear D. Trimming pared 3 bases from V and 7 bases from J, leaving 13 bases between. The CDR3 length is 13 residues. Germline values: CDR1 GTSNPN, CDR2 SVGIG (reference sequence). DNA of the CDR3: TGTGCCTGGAGGGGCGGACCGGGACAGCCCCAGCATTTT. Residues: CAWRGGPGQPQHF. The whole variable domain, remainder taken from reference TRBV30 and TRBJ1-5, is SQTIHQWPATLVQPVGSPLSLECTVEGTSNPNLYWYRQAAGRGLQLLFYSVGIGQISSEVPQNLSASRPQDRQFILSSKKLLLSDSGFYLCAWRGGPGQPQHFGDGTRLSIL.

V gene TRBV5-4 combines with J gene TRBJ1-2; D might be TRBD1 (5 bases). The V end lost 4 bases, the J end lost 2 bases, and 9 bases lay between the germline ends. The germline V gene has CDR1 SGHNT and CDR2 YYREEE (reference sequence). The CDR3 has 13 amino acids. For the CDR3, the DNA is TGTGCCAGCAGCCGTAGGGGCAACTATGGCTACACCTTC. Encoded protein: CASSRRGNYGYTF.

The chain has TRBV24-1 and TRBJ2-5, with 10 bases identical to TRBD1. The V segment lost 4 bases and the J segment 4 bases; nucleotides outside the gene matches: 8. The length of the CDR3 is 16 residues. CDR1 and CDR2 (germline): KGHDR, SFDVKD. This chain's CDR3 is CATSEGTGTGVETQYF. Here the CDR3 DNA reads TGTGCCACCAGTGAGGGGACCGGGACAGGGGTAGAGACCCAGTACTTC.

V usage is TRBV6-1 and J usage is TRBJ2-1; 15 bases agree with TRBD2. CDR3 length: 18 amino acids. Looked up from germline, CDR1 is MNHNS and CDR2 is SASEGT. The trim removed 1 base at V and 6 bases at J, leaving 7 bases unmatched. The CDR3 coding sequence is TGTGCCAGCAGTGAAGGAGGACTAGCGGGAGGGCCCGTCAATGAGCAGTTCTTC. It is translated as CASSEGGLAGGPVNEQFF.

The V gene is TRBV11-2, the J gene TRBJ2-3; 7 bases agree with TRBD1. The CDR3 sequence is 17 residues long. V lost 5 bases, J lost 4 bases, and 15 bases stayed unmatched. Germline V gene lookup returns CDR1 SGHAT and CDR2 FQNNGV. CDR3 in amino acids: CASSPLTGPPRADTQYF. The CDR3, as DNA: TGTGCCAGCAGCCCGCTGACAGGGCCACCACGGGCAGATACGCAGTATTTT.

This chain connects TRBV6-2 or TRBV6-3 to TRBJ2-1; weak D call: TRBD2 (5 bases). The CDR3 contains 15 residues. V was clipped by 6 bases and J by 7 bases, with 19 bases between them. CDR1 is MNHEY, CDR2 SVGEGT, per germline. CDR3 loop: CASSHPRELMNEQFF. The DNA of the CDR3 is TGTGCCAGCAGCCATCCGAGGGAGTTGATGAATGAGCAGTTCTTC.

This rearrangement joins TRBV19 to TRBJ2-1, with 7 positions matching TRBD1. V lost 10 bases, J lost 8 bases, and 8 bases stayed unmatched. There are 12 residues in the CDR3. The germline V gene encodes CDR1 LNHDA and CDR2 SQIVND (reference sequence). The CDR3 here is CATTTGWHEQFF. CDR3 bases: TGTGCCACAACGACAGGGTGGCATGAGCAGTTCTTC.

The chain combines TRBV30 with TRBJ1-1; maybe TRBD1 (5 bases). This CDR3 is 14 amino acids long. V gave up 5 bases and J gave up 1 base, with 14 bases separating them. Germline V gene lookup returns CDR1 GTSNPN and CDR2 SVGIG (reference sequence). CDR3 nucleotides: TGTGCCTGGGAAAACACCGGGGGGAACACTGAAGCTTTCTTT. Protein product: CAWENTGGNTEAFF.